This T cell receptor beta chain comes out of a study of T-cell reconstitution after alpha-beta-depleted transplantation in children listed by TCRdb under 2016. Looking at the study overall: T-cell immune reconstitution after TCRalphabeta/CD19-depleted allogeneic hematopoietic cell transplantation in children was quantitatively tracked in the study by means of TCR repertoire profiling. The paper's findings and limits, for the study overall: Hyperexpanded clone frequencies declined over subsequent months; after one year, T-cell counts and TCRbeta diversity were mostly attributed to newly produced T cells. In some patients, the high TCRbeta diversity seen at day 60 was put down to recipient T cells and intrathymic progenitors that had survived conditioning. The apparently early alphabetaT-cell count recovery about two months after transplant was reportedly dependent on only several hundred rapidly expanded clones derived from non-depleted graft cells.

The germline V gene supplies CDR1 SQVTM and CDR2 ANQGSEA. The cysteine opens and the phenylalanine closes a CDR3 of 18 amino acids. Only the CDR3 DNA stays, 54 bases, in frame from base 1. Trimming costs V 4 bases and J 4 bases, and their ends lie 26 bases apart. This clonotype was found many times. This clone's antigen is unknown. Base-call qualities are not available, and no considerably larger clone is one nucleotide away. The sample's treatment or condition label is to be understood as: allogeneic hematopoietic cell transplantation with graft depleted of TCRalphabeta T cells and CD19 B cells. The transplant recipients were children given TCRalphabeta/CD19-depleted allogeneic hematopoietic cell grafts. The library was prepared using PCR. Data came from an Illumina HiSeq 2500. Molecular barcoding was employed in the preparation of TCR libraries, with unique molecular identifiers being used to normalize TCRbeta repertoire quantification. Using fastp at Q25 and MiXCR, TCRdb reprocessed the public reads and kept productive beta chains. Here each entry gathers all rows of one CDR3 protein and keeps the most common genes and DNA. The sample has about 240,000 distinct CDR3 sequences on record, over 20% of them singletons. Around 2.5% of the sample rests with the top ten.

The input for sequencing was PBMCs, taken before TCRalphabeta/CD19-depleted stem cell transplant. The TCR was taken from a girl aged 2-10 years with Fanconi anemia, due to receive a stem cell transplant. The chain employs TRBV29-1 and TRBJ2-1; the D gene is tentatively TRBD1 or TRBD2, each matching 5 bases. The bases read TGCAGCGTTGTCCGGGGCCACAAGGTTCCCCCCTCTTACAATGAGCAGTTCTTC. Its translation is CSVVRGHKVPPSYNEQFF.